The T cell receptor beta chain described here comes from a study of blood T cell repertoires in COVID-19. Whole-study context: The United States, Italy and Spain provided the acute and convalescent COVID-19 samples. T cells, B-cell-depleted T cells, or PBMCs supplied cDNA or gDNA.

The CDR3 is made up of 11 amino acids. Trimming took 8 bases from V and 4 from J, leaving 8 bases between them. The germline V gene has CDR1 MNHEY and CDR2 SMNVEV (reference sequence). Source study methods: Amplification of reference gene primers was used by the study to estimate nucleated cell counts. Sequenced by immunoSEQ multiplex PCR; TCRdb stores in-frame clones only, minus some. V, J and clone size reflect that table, while D and trimming were determined from the DNA. The sample has about 190,000 clones, roughly 80% seen once. The chain uses TRBV27 and TRBJ1-1, with D uncertain. The clonotype originates from a woman aged 25 to 39 with acute or convalescent COVID-19. The specimen was peripheral blood. The DNA for the CDR3 is TGTGCCAGCCATTGGGCCACTGAAGCTTTCTTT. This gives the protein CASHWATEAFF.